The rows below give T cell receptor beta chains drawn from one sample of a study of cytomegalovirus exposure and HLA in healthy donors. The method was immunoSEQ multiplex PCR; TCRdb's version includes in-frame clones alone and lacks a portion of them. The table includes about 180,000 clones, 80% detected once. Sequenced sample: PBMCs. The receptors here all came from a woman aged 25-40 years in good health and CMV-seronegative. The CDR3 runs from the conserved cysteine through the conserved F or W. A D gene is named only where the DNA matches it firmly. The listing skips clone size in some rows; elsewhere it reads once, few, many or a size class.

TRBV5-1	.	TRBJ1-1	.	15	TGCGCCAGCAGCTCGGACAGCCTATCGAACACTGAAGCTTTCTTT	CASSSDSLSNTEAFF
TRBV2	.	TRBJ2-1	.	15	TGTGCCAGCAACCTAATTGTGAGCTCCTACAATGAGCAGTTCTTC	CASNLIVSSYNEQFF
TRBV6-5	.	TRBJ2-3	TRBD2	14	TGTGCCAGCAGACGGGGGGGCGCCACAGATACGCAGTATTTT	CASRRGGATDTQYF
TRBV29-1	.	TRBJ1-1	.	15	TGCAGCGTTGCCCCGACAGGCGGCATGAACACTGAAGCTTTCTTT	CSVAPTGGMNTEAFF
TRBV4-1	.	TRBJ2-3	TRBD2	19	TGCGCCAGCAGCCTTCCCCCGTATCCGGGGGGGCCGGGCACAGATACGCAGTATTTT	CASSLPPYPGGPGTDTQYF
TRBV7-8	few	TRBJ2-2	.	20	TGTGCCAGCAGCGCGTTTACTACCTGGCGTCATCAAGGAAATACCGGGGAGCTGTTTTTT	CASSAFTTWRHQGNTGELFF
TRBV18	.	TRBJ1-1	TRBD1	17	TGTGCCAGCTCACTACTGGTACTACAGGGGGTAGAAGCTGAAGCTTTCTTT	CASSLLVLQGVEAEAFF
TRBV10-3	once	TRBJ2-5	TRBD2	14	TGTGCCATCAGTGAAGGCGGGGGCCAAGAGACCCAGTACTTC	CAISEGGGQETQYF
TRBV7-8	.	TRBJ1-6	TRBD1	16	TGTGCCAGCAGCACGGGACAGGGGGCGCGAAATTCACCCCTCCACTTT	CASSTGQGARNSPLHF
TRBV29-1	.	TRBJ1-1	.	12	TGCAGCGTTGAAGGGGGAGCCACCGAAGCTTTCTTT	CSVEGGATEAFF
TRBV13	.	TRBJ2-6	.	14	TGTGCCAGCAGCTTTACATCTGGGGCCAACGTCCTGACTTTC	CASSFTSGANVLTF
TRBV19	.	TRBJ2-1	TRBD1	17	TGTGCCAGTAGTATAGACTCCCGGGGACAGGGCCTTAATGAGCAGTTCTTC	CASSIDSRGQGLNEQFF
TRBV7-9	.	TRBJ1-5	TRBD1	16	TGTGCCAGCAGTTGGACAGGGGACCTCGGGAATCGACCCCAGCATTTT	CASSWTGDLGNRPQHF
TRBV7-6	.	TRBJ2-6	.	17	TGTGCCAGCAGCTTAGCGACTGGCAACTCTGGGGCCAACGTCCTGACTTTC	CASSLATGNSGANVLTF
TRBV30	.	TRBJ1-6	.	15	TGTGCCTGGAGTATGTCTGGGGCGACAAATTCACCCCTCCACTTT	CAWSMSGATNSPLHF
TRBV6-1	few	TRBJ2-2	.	16	TGTGCCAGCAGTGAAGTCCTCCAGGGGGGCACCGGGGAGCTGTTTTTT	CASSEVLQGGTGELFF
TRBV5-4	.	TRBJ2-7	TRBD1	15	TGTGCCAGCAGCTTAAAGACAGGGGCGTTCCACGAGCAGTACTTC	CASSLKTGAFHEQYF
TRBV27	.	TRBJ2-5	TRBD2	15	TGTGCCAGCAGTTTGAACGGGGGGTCTGTGGAGACCCAGTACTTC	CASSLNGGSVETQYF
TRBV7-7	.	TRBJ2-7	.	14	TGTGCCAGCAGCTTAAACAGAGATTCCTACGAGCAGTACTTC	CASSLNRDSYEQYF
TRBV5-8	.	TRBJ2-5	TRBD2	15	TGTGCCAGCAGCTTGTTAGCGGGGGGGCTCGAGACCCAGTACTTC	CASSLLAGGLETQYF
TRBV9	.	TRBJ2-7	TRBD1	15	TGTGCCAGCAGCGTAGCGGGACAGGGGGGCTACGAGCAGTACTTC	CASSVAGQGGYEQYF
TRBV9	.	TRBJ2-3	TRBD2	15	TGTGCCAGCAGCGTAGAGAGCGGGGTAACAGATACGCAGTATTTT	CASSVESGVTDTQYF
TRBV11-1	once	TRBJ2-1	.	15	TGTGCCAGCAGCCTCCGAGGGGGGGGCCTCAATGAGCAGTTCTTC	CASSLRGGGLNEQFF